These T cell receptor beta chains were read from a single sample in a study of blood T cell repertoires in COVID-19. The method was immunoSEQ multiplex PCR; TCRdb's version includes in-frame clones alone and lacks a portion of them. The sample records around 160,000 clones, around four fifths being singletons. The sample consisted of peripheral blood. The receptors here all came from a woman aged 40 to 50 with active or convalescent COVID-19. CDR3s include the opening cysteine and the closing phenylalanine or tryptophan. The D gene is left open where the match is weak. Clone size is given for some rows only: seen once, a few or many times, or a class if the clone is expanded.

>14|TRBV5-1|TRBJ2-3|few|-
CASSLGGTTDTQYF
TGCGCCAGCAGCTTGGGGGGCACCACAGATACGCAGTATTTT
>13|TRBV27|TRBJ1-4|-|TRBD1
CASSLYRGEKLFF
TGTGCCAGCAGTTTGTACAGGGGAGAAAAACTGTTTTTT
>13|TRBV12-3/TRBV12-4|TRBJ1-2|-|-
CASSPDSYYGYTF
TGTGCCAGCAGTCCGGACAGCTATTATGGCTACACCTTC
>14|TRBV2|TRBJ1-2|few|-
CASSERTRPYGYTF
TGTGCCAGCAGTGAAAGAACTCGCCCCTATGGCTACACCTTC
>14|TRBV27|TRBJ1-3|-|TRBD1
CASSPGGGGNTIYF
TGTGCCAGCAGCCCAGGGGGCGGTGGAAACACCATATATTTT
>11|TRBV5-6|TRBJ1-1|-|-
CASSTAGEAFF
TGTGCCAGCAGCACCGCAGGGGAAGCTTTCTTT
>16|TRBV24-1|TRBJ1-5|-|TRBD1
CATSAPDRGGNQPQHF
TGTGCCACCAGTGCCCCGGACAGGGGAGGCAATCAGCCCCAGCATTTT
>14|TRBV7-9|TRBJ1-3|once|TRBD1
CASSSAGGSNTIYF
TGTGCCAGCAGCTCGGCAGGGGGCAGCAACACCATATATTTT
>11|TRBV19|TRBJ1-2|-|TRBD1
CASGQGYGYTF
TGTGCCAGCGGACAGGGCTATGGCTACACCTTC
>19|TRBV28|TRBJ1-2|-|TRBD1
CASSPGDATGGYSNYGYTF
TGTGCCAGCAGTCCCGGGGATGCGACAGGGGGCTATTCTAACTATGGCTACACCTTC
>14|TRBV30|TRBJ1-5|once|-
CAWSNPYGGQPQHF
TGTGCCTGGAGTAACCCTTATGGCGGTCAGCCCCAGCATTTT
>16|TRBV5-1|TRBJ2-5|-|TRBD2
CASSLADSGAEETQYF
TGCGCCAGCAGCTTGGCCGATAGCGGGGCGGAGGAGACCCAGTACTTC
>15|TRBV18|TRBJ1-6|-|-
CASSSGSSYNSPLHF
TGTGCCAGCTCAAGCGGCAGCTCCTATAATTCACCCCTCCACTTT
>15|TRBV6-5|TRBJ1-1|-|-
CASSRPSTEYTEAFF
TGTGCCAGCAGTCGGCCCTCCACAGAATACACTGAAGCTTTCTTT
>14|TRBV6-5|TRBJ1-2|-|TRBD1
CASSRDSYDTGYTF
TGTGCCAGCTCTAGGGACAGTTACGATACGGGCTACACCTTC
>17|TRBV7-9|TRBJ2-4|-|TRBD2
CASSLATSALAKNIQYF
TGTGCCAGCAGCTTAGCGACTAGCGCCCTAGCCAAAAACATTCAGTACTTC
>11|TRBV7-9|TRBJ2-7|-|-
CASSSNYEQYF
TGTGCCAGCAGCTCAAACTACGAGCAGTACTTC
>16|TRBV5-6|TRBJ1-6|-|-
CASSLEAGTYNSPLHF
TGTGCCAGCAGCTTGGAGGCAGGGACCTATAATTCACCCCTCCACTTT
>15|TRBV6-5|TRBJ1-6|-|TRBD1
CASRDRAINRSPLHF
TGTGCCAGCAGGGACAGGGCGATAAATAGGTCACCCCTCCACTTT
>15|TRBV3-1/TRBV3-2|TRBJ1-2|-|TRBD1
CASSPRDRYNYGYTF
TGTGCCAGCAGCCCCCGGGACAGATATAACTATGGCTACACCTTC
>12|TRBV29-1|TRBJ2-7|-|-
CSVGRGSYEQYF
TGCAGCGTCGGAAGGGGGTCCTACGAGCAGTACTTC
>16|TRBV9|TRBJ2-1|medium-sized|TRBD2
CASSVADSGGWGEQFF
TGTGCCAGCAGCGTAGCTGACTCGGGGGGTTGGGGTGAGCAGTTCTTC
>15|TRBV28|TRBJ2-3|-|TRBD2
CASSPSGRGTDTQYF
TGTGCCAGCAGCCCAAGCGGGAGGGGTACAGATACGCAGTATTTT
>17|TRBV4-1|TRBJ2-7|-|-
CASSQDSIAVGAYEQYF
TGCGCCAGCAGCCAAGATTCTATAGCGGTGGGCGCCTACGAGCAGTACTTC
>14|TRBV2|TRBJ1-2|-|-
CASSNPLPTNGYTF
TGTGCCAGCAGTAACCCACTTCCCACTAATGGCTACACCTTC